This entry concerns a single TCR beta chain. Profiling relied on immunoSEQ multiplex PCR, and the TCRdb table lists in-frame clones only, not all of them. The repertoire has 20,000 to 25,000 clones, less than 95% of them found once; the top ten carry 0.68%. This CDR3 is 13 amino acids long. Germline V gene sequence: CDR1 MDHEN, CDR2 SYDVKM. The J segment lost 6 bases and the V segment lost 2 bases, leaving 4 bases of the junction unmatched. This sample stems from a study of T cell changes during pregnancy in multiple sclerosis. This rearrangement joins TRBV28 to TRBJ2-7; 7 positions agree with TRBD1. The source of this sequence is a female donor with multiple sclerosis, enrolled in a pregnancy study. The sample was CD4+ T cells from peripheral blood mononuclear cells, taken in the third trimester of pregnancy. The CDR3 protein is CASSLRGRGEQYF. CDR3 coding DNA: TGTGCCAGCAGTTTAAGGGGGCGCGGCGAGCAGTACTTC.